This T cell receptor (beta chain) comes out of a study of T-cell memory formation after mild COVID-19. Study-level information: The study found TCR clusters largely donor specific. Broader study findings: Contracting CD8+ clones were enriched in EMRA, CD4+ mainly in CM and EM. Second-wave clones with a day 37 peak had unconfirmed SARS-CoV-2 specificity.

About this clonotype: Its antigen remains unidentified.

This CDR3 has 12 amino acids. Germline CDR1 and CDR2: DFQATT and SNEGSKA (reference sequence). The ends were cut back, 0 bases at V and 5 bases at J, with 5 bases in the middle. 5'RACE primed from the constant segment yielded TCR alpha and TCR beta cDNA libraries bearing sample barcodes and UMIs. Each CDR3 protein is one row after TCRdb ran MiXCR on the 5' RACE reads. The sample lists about 290,000 distinct CDR3 sequences; 15% to 20% were seen once. The gene calls are TRBV20-1 and TRBJ1-5; D unresolved. The source is a man younger than 35 who had mild COVID-19 (a few samples of this study predate the infection). Cell type and time point are not known. Specimen: PBMCs or a T cell subset sorted from them (not recorded which). DNA of the CDR3: TGCAGTGCTAGAGACCAGGATCAGCCCCAGCATTTT. Translation: CSARDQDQPQHF.